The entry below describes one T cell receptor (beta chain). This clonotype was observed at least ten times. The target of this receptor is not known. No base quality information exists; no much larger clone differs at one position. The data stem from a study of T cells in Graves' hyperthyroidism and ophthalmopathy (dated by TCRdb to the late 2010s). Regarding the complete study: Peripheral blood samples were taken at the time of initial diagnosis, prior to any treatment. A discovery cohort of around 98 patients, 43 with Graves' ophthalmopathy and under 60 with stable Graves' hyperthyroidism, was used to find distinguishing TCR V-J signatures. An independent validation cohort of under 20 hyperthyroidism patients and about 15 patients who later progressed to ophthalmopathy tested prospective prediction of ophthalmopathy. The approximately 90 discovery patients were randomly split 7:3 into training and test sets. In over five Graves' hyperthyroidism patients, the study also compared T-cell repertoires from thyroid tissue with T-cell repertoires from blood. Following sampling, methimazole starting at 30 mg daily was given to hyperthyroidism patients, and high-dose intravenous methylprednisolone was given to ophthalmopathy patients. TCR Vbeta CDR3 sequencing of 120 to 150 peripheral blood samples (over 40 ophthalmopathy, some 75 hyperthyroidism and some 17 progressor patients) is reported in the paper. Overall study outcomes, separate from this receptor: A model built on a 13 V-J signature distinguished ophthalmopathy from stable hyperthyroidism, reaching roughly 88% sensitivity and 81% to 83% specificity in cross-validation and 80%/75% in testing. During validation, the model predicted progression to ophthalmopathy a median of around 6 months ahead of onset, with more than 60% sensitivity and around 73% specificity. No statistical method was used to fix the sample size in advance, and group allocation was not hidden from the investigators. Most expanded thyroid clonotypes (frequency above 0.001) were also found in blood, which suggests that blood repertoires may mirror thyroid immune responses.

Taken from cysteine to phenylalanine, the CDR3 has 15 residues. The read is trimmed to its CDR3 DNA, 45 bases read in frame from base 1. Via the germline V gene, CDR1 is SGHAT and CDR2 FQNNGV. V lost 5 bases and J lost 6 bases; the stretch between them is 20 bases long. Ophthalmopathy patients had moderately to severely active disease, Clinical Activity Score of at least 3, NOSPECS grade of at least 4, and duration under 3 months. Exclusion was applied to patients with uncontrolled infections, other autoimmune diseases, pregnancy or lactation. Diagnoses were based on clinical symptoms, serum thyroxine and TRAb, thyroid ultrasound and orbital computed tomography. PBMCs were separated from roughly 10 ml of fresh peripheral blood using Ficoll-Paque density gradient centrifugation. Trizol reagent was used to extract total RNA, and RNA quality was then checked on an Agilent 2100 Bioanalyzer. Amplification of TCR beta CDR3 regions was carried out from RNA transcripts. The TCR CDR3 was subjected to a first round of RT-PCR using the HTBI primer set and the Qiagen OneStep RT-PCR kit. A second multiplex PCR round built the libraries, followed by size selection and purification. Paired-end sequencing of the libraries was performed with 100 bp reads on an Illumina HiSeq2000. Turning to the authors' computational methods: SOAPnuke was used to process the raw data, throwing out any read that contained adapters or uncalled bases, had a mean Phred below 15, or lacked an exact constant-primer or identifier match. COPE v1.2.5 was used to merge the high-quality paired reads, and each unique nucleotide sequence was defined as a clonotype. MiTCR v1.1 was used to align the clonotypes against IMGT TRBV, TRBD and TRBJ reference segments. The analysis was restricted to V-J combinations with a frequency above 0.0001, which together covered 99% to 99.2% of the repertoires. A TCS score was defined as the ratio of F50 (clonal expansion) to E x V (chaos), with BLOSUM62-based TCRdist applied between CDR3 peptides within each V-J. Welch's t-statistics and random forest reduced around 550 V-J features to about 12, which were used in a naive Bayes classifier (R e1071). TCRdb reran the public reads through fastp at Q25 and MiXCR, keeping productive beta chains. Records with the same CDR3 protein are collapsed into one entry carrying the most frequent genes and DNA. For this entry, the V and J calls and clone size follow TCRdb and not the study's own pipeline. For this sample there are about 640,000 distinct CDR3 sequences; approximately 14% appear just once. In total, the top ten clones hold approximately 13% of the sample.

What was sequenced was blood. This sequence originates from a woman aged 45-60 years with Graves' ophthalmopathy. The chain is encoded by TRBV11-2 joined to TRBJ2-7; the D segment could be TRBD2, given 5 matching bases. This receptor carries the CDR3 CASSPGLLLMGEQYF. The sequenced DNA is TGTGCCAGCAGCCCTGGACTTCTACTGATGGGCGAGCAGTACTTC.